These 12 T cell receptor beta chains were all obtained from the same sample, sequenced in a study of vaccination and CD4 T cells after COVID-19. The antigens for these receptors are not known. The Oncomine TCR Beta short-read assay was applied to DNA of cultured CD4+ T cells. TCRdb recomputed calls from the PCR reads with MiXCR, one row per CDR3 protein. Here the sample spans under 30,000 distinct CDR3 sequences, around 33% being singletons. Time point in this sample: late sampling 161 to 241 days after vaccination in a few convalescent patients. Regarding treatment: roughly nine-day PBMC culture with coronavirus spike peptide pools or control peptides (ViraFEST assay). The sequenced sample was CD4+ T cells from blood, cultured in vitro, obtained about 7 months after SARS-CoV-2 vaccination. The receptors were gathered from a human donor who had recovered from COVID-19.

Comments on this clonotype: The conserved phenylalanine or tryptophan normally closing the CDR3 is absent here, so this likely arose from a read error. This chain connects TRBV20-1 to TRBJ1-2, with a tentative D call TRBD1 (5 bases). The CDR3 consists of 15 residues. Deletions cut 0 bases from V and 8 bases from J, with 19 bases between. The germline gives CDR1 DFQATT, CDR2 SNEGSKA (reference sequence). The CDR3 is CSARDIRSGTVGYTL. The DNA of the CDR3 is TGCAGTGCTAGAGACATCCGATCCGGGACGGTGGGCTACACCCTC.

The rearrangement links TRBV24-1 to TRBJ1-1; TRBD1 is a possible D gene (6 bases). CDR3 size: 13 residues. CDR1 is KGHDR and CDR2 is SFDVKD in the germline V gene. V was clipped by 3 bases and J by 6 bases, with 10 bases between them. CDR3 region: CATSDTRTAEAFF. The CDR3 DNA reads as TGTGCCACCAGTGATACTAGGACAGCTGAAGCTTTCTTT.

The V and J genes are TRBV20-1 and TRBJ2-3, with 9 bases matching TRBD1. V lost 5 bases, J lost 3 bases, and 9 bases stayed unmatched. This CDR3 has 15 residues. CDR1 DFQATT and CDR2 SNEGSKA come from the germline V gene (reference sequence). Here the CDR3 DNA reads TGCAGTGCTTTCAACCGGGACAGGGAGACAGATACGCAGTATTTT. Its protein product is CSAFNRDRETDTQYF.

The rearrangement joins TRBV20-1 to TRBJ2-1; 7 bases are a match to TRBD2. Germline trimming cut 7 bases from V and 6 bases from J; bases unmatched to any gene: 3. The germline CDR1 and CDR2 sequences are DFQATT and SNEGSKA (reference sequence). The CDR3 contains 11 residues. In DNA, the CDR3 is TGCAGTGTTAGGGAGGGCAATGAGCAGTTCTTC. It is translated as CSVREGNEQFF.

The rearrangement joins TRBV7-9 to TRBJ2-5; D is uncertain. With 8 bases removed from V and 3 bases from J, the gap between germline ends came to 13 bases. The CDR3 contains 13 residues. Per germline, CDR1 SEHNR and CDR2 FQNEAQ (reference sequence). CDR3 protein: CASAAFTEETQYF. CDR3 DNA: TGTGCCAGCGCAGCATTTACGGAAGAGACCCAGTACTTC.

This chain connects TRBV7-9 to TRBJ1-1; D gene unclear. The germline V gene encodes CDR1 SEHNR and CDR2 FQNEAQ (reference sequence). V gave up 3 bases and J gave up 0 bases, with 17 bases separating them. The CDR3 is 17 amino acids. The CDR3 nucleotides are TGTGCCAGCAGCTTCTCCCGTCAGTCCCGTGTGAACACTGAAGCTTTCTTT. Translation gives CASSFSRQSRVNTEAFF.

This clonotype was detected only a few times. The V call is TRBV19, the J call TRBJ1-5; TRBD1 matches 12 bases. CDR3 length: 15 amino acids. Unmatched junction bases numbered 4, after V lost 5 bases and J lost 5 bases. CDR1 and CDR2 from the germline V gene are LNHDA and SQIVND (reference sequence). Here the CDR3 DNA reads TGTGCCAGTAGTTCGGGACAGGGGGCTTATCAGCCCCAGCATTTT. Its translation is CASSSGQGAYQPQHF. Looking up the rest from reference TRBV19 and TRBJ1-5 gives the full variable domain: DGGITQSPKYLFRKEGQNVTLSCEQNLNHDAMYWYRQDPGQGLRLIYYSQIVNDFQKGDIAEGYSVSREKKESFPLTVTSAQKNPTAFYLCASSSGQGAYQPQHFGDGTRLSIL.

The chain couples TRBV6-1 to TRBJ1-1, with D uncertain. This CDR3 has 14 amino acids. V gave up 8 bases and J gave up 4 bases, with 17 bases separating them. Germline assignment: CDR1 MNHNS and CDR2 SASEGT. The DNA for the CDR3 is TGTGCCAGCGGATCTCGGACCGGGAGCACTGAAGCTTTCTTT. Translation gives CASGSRTGSTEAFF.

This clonotype has only a few counts. The V and J genes are TRBV25-1 and TRBJ2-5; possible D gene TRBD2, 6 bases. In germline, CDR1 is MGHDK, CDR2 SYGVNS. The CDR3 consists of 14 residues. The ends were cut back, 3 bases at V and 2 bases at J, with 10 bases in the middle. For the CDR3, the DNA is TGTGCCAGCAGTGACGAGGGAGGACAAGAGACCCAGTACTTC. This gives the protein CASSDEGGQETQYF.

This clonotype was seen only a few times. The chain joins TRBV7-2 to TRBJ1-6, with D possibly matching TRBD1 (5 bases). The CDR3 is made up of 13 amino acids. Germline V gene lookup returns CDR1 SGHTA and CDR2 FQGNSA. V was pared by 5 bases and J by 9 bases, with 11 bases between. CDR3 amino acids: CASSTRGGSPLHF. The CDR3 bases are TGTGCCAGCAGCACCCGGGGGGGTTCACCCCTCCACTTT.

V usage is TRBV28 and J usage is TRBJ2-1; D is unresolved. V was cut by 3 bases and J by 0 bases, with 6 bases left in between. Looked up from germline, CDR1 is MDHEN and CDR2 is SYDVKM. This CDR3 is 14 amino acids long. The CDR3: CASSFASSYNEQFF. The CDR3 DNA reads TGTGCCAGCAGTTTTGCCAGCTCCTACAATGAGCAGTTCTTC.

This chain's CDR3 is CASSPPSKNTDTQYF. The CDR3 DNA sequence: TGTGCCAGCTCACCACCTTCGAAGAACACAGATACGCAGTATTTT. The V call is TRBV18, the J call TRBJ2-3; no clear D gene. V was trimmed by 0 bases and J by 2 bases, leaving 9 bases between them. Germline lookup yields CDR1 KGHSH and CDR2 LQKENI. This CDR3 is 15 amino acids long.